A selection of T cell receptor beta chains follows, all from one sample in a study of blood T cell repertoires in COVID-19. Data came from immunoSEQ multiplex PCR; TCRdb stores just in-frame clones and leaves some out. The table has 53,000 or so clones, approximately 90% seen once. What was sequenced was peripheral blood. The receptor set was obtained from a human donor in a cohort sampled during active COVID-19. Both conserved end residues are part of each CDR3. The D gene is left open where the match is weak. Clone size is not always given. Where it is, it says once, few, many or a class for expanded clones.

V gene	D gene	clone size	J gene	CDR3 protein	CDR3 DNA
TRBV24-1	TRBD1	NA	TRBJ2-5	CATGQGIETQYF	TGTGCCACGGGACAGGGGATAGAGACCCAGTACTTC
TRBV24-1	TRBD1	NA	TRBJ2-6	CATSPGGDPGANVLTF	TGTGCCACCAGTCCAGGGGGCGACCCTGGGGCCAACGTCCTGACTTTC
TRBV7-2	NA	NA	TRBJ2-6	CASSLTGYSGANVLTF	TGTGCCAGCAGCTTAACAGGTTACTCTGGGGCCAACGTCCTGACTTTC
TRBV5-4	NA	NA	TRBJ1-5	CASSEQGMGSNQPQHF	TGTGCCAGCAGCGAACAGGGCATGGGTAGCAATCAGCCCCAGCATTTT
TRBV2	TRBD1	NA	TRBJ2-5	CASSEVVGTEWMRTQYF	TGTGCCAGCAGTGAAGTGGTCGGGACAGAATGGATGAGGACCCAGTACTTC
TRBV19	NA	NA	TRBJ2-3	CASSPGADTQYF	TGTGCCAGTAGTCCGGGGGCAGATACGCAGTATTTT
TRBV28	TRBD2	NA	TRBJ2-4	CASSFSREGRNIQYF	TGTGCCAGCAGTTTCTCTAGGGAGGGAAGGAACATTCAGTACTTC
TRBV12-3/TRBV12-4	NA	NA	TRBJ2-1	CASSSGQGGEQFF	TGTGCCAGCAGCTCCGGGCAGGGAGGTGAGCAGTTCTTC
TRBV6-4	NA	once	TRBJ1-4	CASSGHAGEKLFF	TGTGCCAGCAGCGGACACGCTGGTGAAAAACTGTTTTTT
TRBV5-8	TRBD2	NA	TRBJ2-7	CASSLDWEGLNF	TGTGCCAGCAGCTTGGATTGGGAGGGTTTGAACTTC
TRBV5-1	NA	NA	TRBJ1-1	CASSLLPPPSTEAFF	TGCGCCAGCAGCTTGCTTCCTCCTCCCAGTACTGAAGCTTTCTTT
TRBV11-2	TRBD1	NA	TRBJ1-1	CASSLGWGQDTEAFF	TGTGCCAGCAGCTTAGGGTGGGGACAGGACACTGAAGCTTTCTTT
TRBV7-8	NA	NA	TRBJ2-5	CASSSKSHSKETQYF	TGTGCCAGCAGCTCTAAATCCCACTCGAAAGAGACCCAGTACTTC
TRBV5-5	NA	NA	TRBJ1-2	CASSPGNEVYGYTF	TGTGCCAGCAGCCCCGGTAATGAGGTCTATGGCTACACCTTC
TRBV5-6	NA	NA	TRBJ1-2	CASSPHRGGYTF	TGTGCCAGCAGCCCGCACCGGGGAGGCTACACCTTC
TRBV29-1	NA	NA	TRBJ1-5	CSVGEVSNQPQHF	TGCAGCGTTGGGGAGGTCAGCAATCAGCCCCAGCATTTT
TRBV7-2	NA	NA	TRBJ2-1	CASSQRGGEQFF	TGTGCCAGCAGCCAACGGGGAGGCGAGCAGTTCTTC
TRBV7-8	TRBD1	once	TRBJ1-1	CASSQIPGQGARTEAFF	TGTGCCAGCAGCCAAATTCCGGGACAGGGGGCGAGAACTGAAGCTTTCTTT
TRBV6-2/TRBV6-3	NA	NA	TRBJ2-4	CASSFPLKQTKNIQYF	TGTGCCAGCAGTTTCCCCCTAAAACAGACCAAAAACATTCAGTACTTC
TRBV3-1/TRBV3-2	TRBD2	NA	TRBJ2-1	CASSSILAGGNEQFF	TGTGCCAGCAGCTCAATACTAGCGGGAGGAAATGAGCAGTTCTTC
TRBV7-8	NA	NA	TRBJ1-3	CASSLMLQGFAGNTIYF	TGTGCCAGCAGCTTAATGTTGCAGGGTTTTGCCGGAAACACCATATATTTT
TRBV2	TRBD1	NA	TRBJ1-2	CASSEGTGGVESYGYTF	TGTGCCAGCAGCGAAGGGACAGGGGGCGTAGAATCCTATGGCTACACCTTC
TRBV27	TRBD2	NA	TRBJ2-5	CASSLSASGRWSAETQYF	TGTGCCAGCAGTTTGTCGGCTAGCGGGAGGTGGTCGGCTGAGACCCAGTACTTC
TRBV7-2	NA	once	TRBJ1-1	CASSLRGNTEAFF	TGTGCCAGCAGCTTACGGGGGAACACTGAAGCTTTCTTT
TRBV5-4	NA	NA	TRBJ2-3	CASSYTTLGALGDTQYF	TGTGCCAGCAGCTACACCACCTTAGGGGCCCTGGGAGATACGCAGTATTTT
TRBV14	TRBD2	NA	TRBJ2-7	CASSPGLAAFTEQYF	TGTGCCAGCAGTCCGGGACTAGCGGCCTTTACTGAGCAGTACTTC
TRBV19	TRBD1	NA	TRBJ2-6	CASSRDSRNSGANVLTF	TGTGCCAGTAGTAGGGACAGCCGGAACTCTGGGGCCAACGTCCTGACTTTC
TRBV19	NA	NA	TRBJ1-5	CASSINPLGGLAQPQHF	TGTGCCAGTAGTATAAACCCCCTCGGGGGGCTCGCTCAGCCCCAGCATTTT
TRBV10-3	TRBD1	NA	TRBJ2-5	CAISEFEGAKTQYF	TGTGCCATCAGTGAATTCGAGGGGGCGAAGACCCAGTACTTC
TRBV6-5	NA	NA	TRBJ2-1	CATLRLVLYNEQFF	TGTGCCACCCTTCGACTAGTCCTATACAATGAGCAGTTCTTC
TRBV2	NA	once	TRBJ1-1	CTSGRGTEAFF	TGTACCAGCGGGAGAGGAACTGAAGCTTTCTTT
TRBV18	TRBD1	NA	TRBJ2-4	CASSPKGATDKNIQYF	TGTGCCAGCTCACCAAAGGGGGCCACGGACAAAAACATTCAGTACTTC
TRBV9	NA	NA	TRBJ2-5	CASSAEGVRKETQYF	TGTGCCAGCAGCGCAGAGGGGGTCCGGAAAGAGACCCAGTACTTC
TRBV6-2/TRBV6-3	TRBD1	NA	TRBJ2-5	CASSSIKGNRGHF	TGTGCCAGCAGTTCCATCAAAGGGAACAGGGGGCACTTC
TRBV7-9	NA	NA	TRBJ2-1	CASSLPQGPPLYNEQFF	TGTGCCAGCAGCTTACCGCAGGGGCCTCCACTTTACAATGAGCAGTTCTTC
TRBV30	NA	NA	TRBJ2-3	CAWSVLVSGGTDTQYF	NA
TRBV11-2	NA	NA	TRBJ1-1	CASMRQNSLSEAFF	TGTGCCAGCATGAGACAGAACAGTCTCAGTGAAGCTTTCTTT
TRBV9	NA	NA	TRBJ2-1	CASSVVQAEQFF	TGTGCCAGCAGCGTAGTCCAGGCCGAGCAGTTCTTC
TRBV9	NA	NA	TRBJ1-5	CASSVERWRTEDQPQHF	TGTGCCAGCAGCGTAGAAAGATGGAGGACAGAGGATCAGCCCCAGCATTTT
TRBV9	NA	NA	TRBJ1-1	CASSVSGTEAFF	TGTGCCAGCAGCGTATCAGGGACTGAAGCTTTCTTT
TRBV30	NA	once	TRBJ2-5	CAWSVKAGETQYF	TGTGCCTGGAGTGTTAAAGCGGGAGAGACCCAGTACTTC
TRBV5-8	NA	NA	TRBJ2-2	CASSLEGGGLNTGELFF	TGTGCCAGCAGCTTGGAAGGCGGAGGGTTGAACACCGGGGAGCTGTTTTTT
TRBV10-2	TRBD1	NA	TRBJ1-2	CASRRTGDNYGYTF	TGCGCCAGCAGGAGGACAGGAGATAACTATGGCTACACCTTC